The text below deals with one TCR beta chain. Its specificity is not known. Additional DNA sequences in this sample encode the identical CDR3. The sample comes from a study of T cell responses to AZD1222 COVID-19 vaccine. Findings and caveats of the study: White British donors predominated, females outnumbered males, and clonal diversity was possibly underestimated. Unmutated variant regions are reportedly the target of nearly half of TCRs that are spike-specific. Only five or six AZD1222 recipients were seropositive at baseline. Researchers report vaccine-associated CD4 TCRs spanning spike, with dominance at 160-218 and 743-854.

Sequencing used immunoSEQ multiplex PCR; TCRdb keeps in-frame clones, though not all of them. This repertoire shows 200,000 to 250,000 clones, less than 95% found once; its top ten account for about 1.5%. Deletions cut 3 bases from V and 4 bases from J, with 9 bases between. The CDR3 is made up of 13 amino acids. Germline V gene lookup returns CDR1 SEHNR and CDR2 FQNEAQ (reference sequence). The receptor was derived from an adult who received the MenACWY meningococcal vaccine as a control. The starting material was peripheral blood, obtained 28 days after the second dose of the MenACWY control vaccine. This chain connects TRBV7-9 to TRBJ1-2; D is uncertain. The CDR3 protein is CASSFTTSYGYTF. The CDR3 DNA reads as TGTGCCAGCAGCTTTACGACGAGCTATGGCTACACCTTC.